One and the same sample provided the 2 T cell receptor beta chains below, sequenced in a study of T cell responses to AZD1222 COVID-19 vaccine. Libraries were prepared by immunoSEQ multiplex PCR; TCRdb keeps only in-frame clonotypes and omits some of them. The sample gives 160,000 or so clones, approximately 94% of which show up once; less than 3% is in the top ten. This specimen consisted of peripheral blood, obtained on day 0 of AZD1222 vaccination. These receptor sequences come from an adult in good health.

This rearrangement joins TRBV6-1 to TRBJ2-7; D uncertain. The germline V gene has CDR1 MNHNS and CDR2 SASEGT. The CDR3 runs to 15 residues. Trimming removed 3 bases from V and 2 bases from J, with 14 bases in between. CDR3 amino acids: CASSEGSVPAYEQYF. The CDR3 DNA follows: TGTGCCAGCAGTGAGGGGTCGGTACCCGCCTACGAGCAGTACTTC.

The V and J genes are TRBV11-2 and TRBJ1-5, with D perhaps matching TRBD1 (5 bases). Between the trimmed V and J ends, which lost 5 bases and 5 bases, there was a span of 10 bases. This CDR3 has 13 residues. The V gene's germline CDR1 is SGHAT and CDR2 FQNNGV. The CDR3: CASSRDRDQPQHF. DNA of the CDR3: TGTGCCAGCAGCCGGGACCGCGATCAGCCCCAGCATTTT.